Listed here are 3 T cell receptor beta chains from one sample, sequenced in a study of blood T cell repertoires in COVID-19. Assay used: immunoSEQ multiplex PCR; TCRdb lists only in-frame clones, some missing. The table records just over 300,000 clones, approximately 90% of them present only once. Sequenced sample: PBMCs or T cells enriched from blood (not recorded which). The source of these receptors is a young woman who had recovered from COVID-19.

The chain combines TRBV6-2 or TRBV6-3 with TRBJ2-5, with 10 positions matching TRBD2. CDR1 MNHEY and CDR2 SVGEGT come from the germline V gene. The CDR3 sequence is 17 residues long. After removal of 2 bases from V and 1 base from J, the junction contained 7 bases not matched to a gene. Written as DNA, the CDR3 is TGTGCCAGCAGTTACCGGGCTAGCGGGGGCCTCCAAGAGACCCAGTACTTC. Its translation is CASSYRASGGLQETQYF.

This chain joins TRBV28 and TRBJ2-7, with 8 positions matching TRBD1. The CDR3 has 15 amino acids. CDR1 and CDR2 from the germline V gene are MDHEN and SYDVKM. The trim removed 4 bases at V and 0 bases at J, leaving 5 bases unmatched. CDR3 sequence (DNA): TGTGCCAGCAGTTATAGGGACAGGAGCTCCTACGAGCAGTACTTC. Its translation is CASSYRDRSSYEQYF.

This rearrangement joins TRBV6-5 to TRBJ2-7; TRBD2 aligns across 9 bases. V shed 4 bases and J 2 bases; nucleotides not matched to a gene: 6. From germline, CDR1 is MNHEY and CDR2 SVGAGI. This CDR3 comprises 15 residues. The DNA of the CDR3 is TGTGCCAGCAGTTTGGTAGCGGGAGTACCCTACGAGCAGTACTTC. Amino acids: CASSLVAGVPYEQYF.